The entry below describes one T cell receptor beta chain. The count of this clone is one. The specificity of this receptor is unknown. No base quality values were provided; no much bigger clone lies one nucleotide off. At diagnosis, tumor, uninvolved tumor-adjacent lung and peripheral blood were collected and then preserved as a mix of FFPE and fresh-frozen material. For TCR repertoire profiling, blood samples were analyzed as peripheral blood mononuclear cells. V has 4 bases trimmed and J has 5 bases trimmed; junction bases matching no gene number 6. CDR3 length: 14 amino acids, cysteine to phenylalanine. Only the CDR3 DNA is retained, 42 bases long and in frame from the first base. The CDR1 and CDR2 encoded by the germline V gene are SGHTA and FQGNSA. The immunoSEQ Assay was used to sequence TCR beta CDR3 regions from DNA. On the study's bioinformatics: To compute T cell density, TCR beta template counts were normalized to usable DNA, which was estimated by amplifying housekeeping genes. The preseqR package was used to estimate richness by extrapolating to 400,000 templates for PBMC samples and to 120,000 templates for tissue samples. Clonality was taken to be one minus Pielou's evenness. To identify tissue-enriched TCRs, differential abundance testing was run on productive amino-acid clonotypes with a minimum total count of 5 and an alpha of 0.1. Repertoire overlap between compartments was quantified with the Jaccard Index and Morisita Overlap Index. TCR beta CDR3s were clustered by GLIPH together with public tetramer-defined viral CDR3s, and at least three viral sequences plus V-gene enrichment were required for viral motifs. Held by TCRdb, this immuneACCESS table contains in-frame sequences only and omits some clones. Under half of the omission traces to an unresolved V gene where checked; the cause of the rest is unknown. V, J and clone size are those of that table, while D and trimming were read from the DNA. The sample profile shows 14,000 to 15,000 clones; around 85% of them were found once. Jointly, the top ten make up approximately 3.9% of the sample.

This sample was taken from a study of T cells in localized non-small cell lung cancer (dated by TCRdb to about 2020). Some background on the complete study: Comparing tumors with uninvolved tumor-adjacent lungs, the study looked at the T cell repertoires of approximately 250 patients with early-stage NSCLC. The cohort was made up of around 240 treatment-naive NSCLC patients whose localized lung tumors had been resected. NSCLC patients had a mean age of approximately 72 years, and 120 to 150 were male and 85 to 110 female.

Overall results and qualifications from the work: Longer overall survival was associated with higher blood T cell density, whereas shorter survival was associated with higher adjacent-lung clonality. Because the study design was exploratory, TCR variables were selected using unadjusted p-values without false-discovery rate correction. Of the top 100 tumor clones, a median of about 53 were detected in paired uninvolved adjacent lung; 28 were also among that lung's top 100. Multi-region tumor sequencing was not performed, so intratumor heterogeneity could not be excluded. Uninvolved tumor-adjacent lung showed the highest T cell clonality, higher than tumor, which suggests more focused antigenic responses in the uninvolved tumor-adjacent lung.

The source was peripheral blood, collected before any cancer treatment. The TCR sequence derives from a woman aged 35 to 70 with stage I lung adenocarcinoma. Recombination connected TRBV7-2 to TRBJ2-7; the central 9 bases match TRBD2. The CDR3 protein is CASSSSGGHHEQYF. DNA sequence: TGTGCCAGCAGCTCAAGCGGGGGGCACCACGAGCAGTACTTC.